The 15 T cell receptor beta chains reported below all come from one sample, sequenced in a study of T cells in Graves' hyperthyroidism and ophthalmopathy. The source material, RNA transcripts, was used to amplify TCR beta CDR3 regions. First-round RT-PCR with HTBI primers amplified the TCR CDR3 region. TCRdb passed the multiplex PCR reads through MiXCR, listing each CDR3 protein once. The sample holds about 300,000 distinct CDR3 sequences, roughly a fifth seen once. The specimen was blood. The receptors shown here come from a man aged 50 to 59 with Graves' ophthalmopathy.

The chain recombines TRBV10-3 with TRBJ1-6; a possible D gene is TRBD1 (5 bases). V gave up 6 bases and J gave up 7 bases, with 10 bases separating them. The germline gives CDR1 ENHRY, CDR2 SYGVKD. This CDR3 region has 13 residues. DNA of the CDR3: TGTGCCATCAGCGGGGACCACAATTCACCCCTCCACTTT. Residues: CAISGDHNSPLHF.

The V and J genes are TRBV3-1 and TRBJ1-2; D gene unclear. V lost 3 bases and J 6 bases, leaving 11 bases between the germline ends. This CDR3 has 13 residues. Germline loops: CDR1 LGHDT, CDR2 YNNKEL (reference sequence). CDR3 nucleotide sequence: TGTGCCAGCAGCCAGAGGCCCGGGGATGGCTACACCTTC. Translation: CASSQRPGDGYTF.

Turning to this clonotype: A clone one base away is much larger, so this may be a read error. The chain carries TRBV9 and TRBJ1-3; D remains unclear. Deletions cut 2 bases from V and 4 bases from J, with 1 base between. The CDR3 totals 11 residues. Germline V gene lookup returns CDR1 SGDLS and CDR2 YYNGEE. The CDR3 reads CASSVGNTIYF. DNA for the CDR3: TGTGCCAGCAGCGTGGGAAACACCATATATTTT.

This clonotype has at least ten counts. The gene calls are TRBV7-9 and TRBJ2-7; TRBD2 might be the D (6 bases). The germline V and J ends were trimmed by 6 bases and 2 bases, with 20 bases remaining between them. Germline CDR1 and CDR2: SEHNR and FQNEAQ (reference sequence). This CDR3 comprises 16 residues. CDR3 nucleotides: TGTGCCAGCAGTCAGTCCCCCGGGACTTCTCCCTACGAGCAGTACTTC. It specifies CASSQSPGTSPYEQYF.

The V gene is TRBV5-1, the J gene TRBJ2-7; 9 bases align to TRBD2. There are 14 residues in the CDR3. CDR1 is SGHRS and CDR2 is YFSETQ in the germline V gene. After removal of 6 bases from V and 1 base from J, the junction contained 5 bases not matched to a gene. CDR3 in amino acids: CASNAGGASYEQYF. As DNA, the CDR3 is TGCGCCAGCAACGCGGGAGGGGCGTCCTACGAGCAGTACTTC.

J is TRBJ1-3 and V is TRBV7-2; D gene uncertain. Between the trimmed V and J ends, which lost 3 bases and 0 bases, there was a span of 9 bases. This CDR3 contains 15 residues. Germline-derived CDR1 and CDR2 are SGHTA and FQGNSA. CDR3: CASSFSPPSGNTIYF. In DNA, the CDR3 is TGTGCCAGCAGCTTTAGTCCGCCCTCTGGAAACACCATATATTTT.

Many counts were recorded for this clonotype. CDR3 amino acids: CSVSGLAGERETQYF. For the CDR3, the DNA is TGCAGCGTTTCCGGGCTAGCGGGAGAACGAGAGACCCAGTACTTC. The chain carries TRBV29-1 and TRBJ2-5, with 10 positions matching TRBD2. The CDR3 has 15 residues. The germline CDR1 and CDR2 sequences are SQVTM and ANQGSEA. Trimming removed 5 bases from V and 4 bases from J; junction bases left unmatched: 10.

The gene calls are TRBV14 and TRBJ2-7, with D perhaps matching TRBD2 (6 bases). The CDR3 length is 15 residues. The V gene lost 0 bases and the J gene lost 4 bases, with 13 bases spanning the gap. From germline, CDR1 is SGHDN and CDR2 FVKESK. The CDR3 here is CASSQDASDHYEQYF. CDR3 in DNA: TGTGCCAGCAGCCAAGATGCTAGCGACCATTACGAGCAGTACTTC.

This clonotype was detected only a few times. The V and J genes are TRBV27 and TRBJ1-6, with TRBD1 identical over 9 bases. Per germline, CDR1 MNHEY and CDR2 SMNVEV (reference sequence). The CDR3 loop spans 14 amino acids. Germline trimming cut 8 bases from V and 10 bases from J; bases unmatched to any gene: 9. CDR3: CASGPGQGGSPLHF. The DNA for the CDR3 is TGTGCCAGCGGGCCGGGACAGGGAGGATCACCCCTCCACTTT.

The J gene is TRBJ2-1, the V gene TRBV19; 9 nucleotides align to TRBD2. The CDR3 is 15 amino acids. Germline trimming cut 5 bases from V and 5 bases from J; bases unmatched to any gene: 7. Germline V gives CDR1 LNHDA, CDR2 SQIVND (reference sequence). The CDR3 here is CASSYGGTSNNEQFF. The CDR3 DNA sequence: TGTGCCAGTAGTTATGGGGGGACTAGCAACAATGAGCAGTTCTTC.

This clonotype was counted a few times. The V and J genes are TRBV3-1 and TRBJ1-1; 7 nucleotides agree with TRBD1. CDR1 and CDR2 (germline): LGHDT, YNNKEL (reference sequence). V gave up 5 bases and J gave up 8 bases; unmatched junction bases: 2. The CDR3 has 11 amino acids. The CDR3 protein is CASSTTGEAFF. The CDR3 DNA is TGTGCCAGCAGCACGACAGGGGAAGCTTTCTTT.

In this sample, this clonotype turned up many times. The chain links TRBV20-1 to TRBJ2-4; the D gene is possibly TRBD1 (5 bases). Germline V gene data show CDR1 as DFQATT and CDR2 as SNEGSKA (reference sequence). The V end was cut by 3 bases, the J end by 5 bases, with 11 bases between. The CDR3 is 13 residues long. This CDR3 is CSASQQGQNIQYF. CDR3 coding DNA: TGCAGTGCTAGTCAGCAGGGCCAAAACATTCAGTACTTC.

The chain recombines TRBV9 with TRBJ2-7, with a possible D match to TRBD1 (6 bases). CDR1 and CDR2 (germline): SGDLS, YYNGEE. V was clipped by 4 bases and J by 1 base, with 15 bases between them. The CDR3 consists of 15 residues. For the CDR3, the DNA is TGTGCCAGCAGCTCTCATTTAAGGGGGTCCTACGAGCAGTACTTC. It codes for CASSSHLRGSYEQYF. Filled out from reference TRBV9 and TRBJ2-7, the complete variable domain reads DSGVTQTPKHLITATGQRVTLRCSPRSGDLSVYWYQQSLDQGLQFLIQYYNGEERAKGNILERFSAQQFPDLHSELNLSSLELGDSALYFCASSSHLRGSYEQYFGPGTRLTVT.

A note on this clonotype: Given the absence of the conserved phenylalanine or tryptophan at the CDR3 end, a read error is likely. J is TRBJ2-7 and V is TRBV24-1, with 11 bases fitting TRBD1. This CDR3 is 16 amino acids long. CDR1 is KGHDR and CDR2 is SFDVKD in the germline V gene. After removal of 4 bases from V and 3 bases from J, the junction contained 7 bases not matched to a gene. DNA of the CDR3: TGTGCCACCAGTGACCCTGGGACAGGGGGAGGCTACGAGCAGTACTCC. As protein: CATSDPGTGGGYEQYS.

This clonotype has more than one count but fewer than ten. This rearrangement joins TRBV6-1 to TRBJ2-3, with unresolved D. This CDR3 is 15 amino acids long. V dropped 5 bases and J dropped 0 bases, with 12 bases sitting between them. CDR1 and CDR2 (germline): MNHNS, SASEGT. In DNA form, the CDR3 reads TGTGCCAGCAGTCTACCAGAATTAAGCACAGATACGCAGTATTTT. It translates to CASSLPELSTDTQYF.